A single sample gave rise to the 27 T cell receptor beta chains below, sequenced in a study of CXCR3-negative and CXCR3-positive naive CD8 T cells (dated by TCRdb to the late 2010s). The study at large found these results: TRB CDR3s from CXCR3-positive naive cells showed higher hydrophobicity (lower Kidera factor 4), lower energy, and higher strength and volume indices than CXCR3-negative naive cells.

For sequencing, a NextSeq 550 was employed. The Human TCR Profiling Kit (MiLaboratory) was used to make UMI-labeled 5' RACE TRB cDNA libraries. One entry per CDR3 protein sequence results from the TCRdb reprocessing of the reads, with DNA left out. For this sample, the table gives approximately 98,000 distinct CDR3 sequences. The top ten clonotypes cover about 1% of the sample. These receptors' targets are unknown. The sequencing sample was made of naive CXCR3+ CD8+ T cells from blood. Interpreted using the paper, the cell subset or site label stands for: CD45RO-CCR7+CD27+CD95- naive CD8+ T cells expressing CXCR3 (TNR3+). These TCRs come from a human donor in good health. Some clones in this sample may be carry-over from other donors' samples.

CDR3 in amino acids: CASSVRDLPETQYF. The chain combines TRBV6-5 with TRBJ2-5; TCRdb names TRBD1, which stays unverified in the absence of DNA. CDR3 size: 14 residues. The V gene's germline CDR1 is MNHEY and CDR2 SVGAGI.

CDR3 loop: CSVQGPGEQYF. The chain carries TRBV29-1 and TRBJ2-7; TCRdb calls TRBD1, which cannot be checked without DNA. From germline, CDR1 is SQVTM and CDR2 ANQGSEA. The CDR3 covers 11 residues.

J is TRBJ2-3 and V is TRBV6-1; TCRdb names TRBD2, which stays unverified in the absence of DNA. The CDR3 loop spans 16 amino acids. CDR1 is MNHNS, CDR2 SASEGT, per germline. The CDR3 loop reads CASIDPEPLRTDTQYF.

The CDR3 loop is CASSTGQELDRGYNEQFF. This rearrangement joins TRBV21-1 to TRBJ2-1; the TCRdb call, TRBD1, lacks DNA for checking. TRBV21-1 is described as a pseudogene. This CDR3 is 18 amino acids long.

The chain combines TRBV7-9 with TRBJ2-1; TCRdb lists TRBD1, though no DNA is available to test this call. The length of the CDR3 is 16 residues. The V gene's germline CDR1 is SEHNR and CDR2 FQNEAQ (reference sequence). The CDR3 region is CASSGKDRGVRNEQFF.

The CDR3 spells CARSGQGAGEQFF. The chain combines TRBV2 with TRBJ2-1; checking the TCRdb D call of TRBD1 is not possible without DNA. Germline CDR1 SNHLY, CDR2 FYNNEI. This CDR3 comprises 13 residues.

The chain links TRBV7-6 to TRBJ2-1; the TCRdb call, TRBD2, lacks DNA for checking. This CDR3 spans 16 amino acids. CDR1 is SGHVS, CDR2 FNYEAQ, per germline. This CDR3 reads CASSRTSGGTRNEQFF. The whole variable domain, filled in from reference TRBV7-6 and TRBJ2-1, reads GAGVSQSPRYKVTKRGQDVALRCDPISGHVSLYWYRQALGQGPEFLTYFNYEAQQDKSGLPNDRFSAERPEGSISTLTIQRTEQRDSAMYRCASSRTSGGTRNEQFFGPGTRLTVL.

V is TRBV7-2 and J is TRBJ2-2; TCRdb selects TRBD2, and the lack of DNA leaves this call unchecked. CDR3 length: 17 amino acids. Germline V gene lookup returns CDR1 SGHTA and CDR2 FQGNSA. CDR3 in amino acids: CASSFFGAGPYTGELFF.

The chain combines TRBV10-3 with TRBJ1-2; TCRdb's assignment of TRBD1 cannot be checked, as there is no DNA. Looked up from germline, CDR1 is ENHRY and CDR2 is SYGVKD. The CDR3 extends over 13 amino acids. CDR3 sequence reads: CAIGWGLGDGYTF.

The V call is TRBV6-4, the J call TRBJ2-1; TCRdb outputs TRBD2, but without DNA this stays unchecked. Germline values: CDR1 MRHNA, CDR2 SNTAGT. The CDR3 sequence is 15 residues long. CDR3 loop: CASSALAGEVDEQFF.

This chain's CDR3 is CASSYHPGTVINYGYTF. The chain is built from TRBV6-2 or TRBV6-3 and TRBJ1-2; TCRdb picks TRBD1, but there is no DNA to check that call. Germline CDR1 MNHEY, CDR2 SVGEGT. The CDR3 length is 17 residues.

CDR3 residues: CSVVKTSLDTEAFF. V gene TRBV29-1 combines with J gene TRBJ1-1. The CDR3 is 14 residues long. Looked up from germline, CDR1 is SQVTM and CDR2 is ANQGSEA.

This rearrangement joins TRBV21-1 to TRBJ2-3; the D gene TCRdb calls, TRBD1, cannot be checked with no DNA. TRBV21-1 is given as a pseudogene. There are 16 residues in the CDR3. CDR3 region: CASSKGNRALTDTQYF.

The rearrangement uses TRBV29-1 and TRBJ2-7; as DNA is missing, the TRBD2 call by TCRdb cannot be tested. CDR3 length equals 13 residues. Germline V gene sequence: CDR1 SQVTM, CDR2 ANQGSEA. This chain's CDR3 is CSVEVGEGLEQYF.

This chain connects TRBV5-1 to TRBJ2-3; with no DNA, the TCRdb D assignment of TRBD2 cannot be verified. Germline CDR1 reads SGHRS; CDR2 reads YFSETQ. The CDR3 extends over 15 amino acids. This CDR3 reads CASGRAGGSTDTQYF. The complete variable domain, with remaining parts taken from reference TRBV5-1 and TRBJ2-3, reads KAGVTQTPRYLIKTRGQQVTLSCSPISGHRSVSWYQQTPGQGLQFLFEYFSETQRNKGNFPGRFSGRQFSNSRSEMNVSTLELGDSALYLCASGRAGGSTDTQYFGPGTRLTVL.

V usage is TRBV29-1 and J usage is TRBJ2-2; TCRdb's D call, TRBD1, is unchecked because there is no DNA. This CDR3 contains 14 residues. From germline, CDR1 is SQVTM and CDR2 ANQGSEA. This chain's CDR3 is CSVGVTGLTAELFF.

This chain links TRBV2 with TRBJ2-3; TCRdb's D gene call, TRBD1, goes unchecked for lack of DNA. CDR3 length equals 16 residues. Germline V gene sequence: CDR1 SNHLY, CDR2 FYNNEI. The chain's CDR3 is CASSGNRDIRTDTQYF. Variable domain in full (rest from reference TRBV2 and TRBJ2-3): EPEVTQTPSHQVTQMGQEVILRCVPISNHLYFYWYRQILGQKVEFLVSFYNNEISEKSEIFDDQFSVERPDGSNFTLKIRSTKLEDSAMYFCASSGNRDIRTDTQYFGPGTRLTVL.

The chain uses TRBV6-6 and TRBJ1-5; the D call from TCRdb, TRBD1, cannot be confirmed without DNA. Germline CDR1 MNHNY, CDR2 SVGAGI (reference sequence). The CDR3 contains 17 residues. The CDR3 sequence is CASSYPGGQGSNQPQHF.

The chain joins TRBV13 to TRBJ1-1. The CDR3 sequence is 16 residues long. CDR1 PRHDT and CDR2 FYEKMQ come from the germline V gene (reference sequence). CDR3 sequence: CASSLGGEGVSTEAFF.

The chain has TRBV27 and TRBJ2-1; TCRdb designates TRBD2, a call that cannot be tested without DNA. This CDR3 is 15 amino acids long. CDR1 MNHEY and CDR2 SMNVEV come from the germline V gene (reference sequence). CDR3 protein: CASSPALAQWNEQFF.

The chain's CDR3 is CATSRARDNQPQHF. The gene calls are TRBV15 and TRBJ1-5; lacking DNA, the TRBD1 call made by TCRdb goes unchecked. Germline-derived CDR1 and CDR2 are LNHNV and YYDKDF (reference sequence). The CDR3 length is 14 residues.

The rearrangement joins TRBV6-5 to TRBJ2-7; with no DNA, the TCRdb D assignment of TRBD2 cannot be verified. CDR1 MNHEY and CDR2 SVGAGI come from the germline V gene. The CDR3 extends over 16 amino acids. CDR3 amino acids: CASSEYRDSPLYEQYF.

CDR3 sequence reads: CASSFFREWYEQYF. This chain connects TRBV5-5 to TRBJ2-7; TCRdb returns TRBD1, unconfirmable since there is no DNA. In germline, CDR1 is SGHKS, CDR2 YYEKEE (reference sequence). The CDR3 extends over 14 amino acids.

The genes are TRBV7-8 and TRBJ2-2. The CDR3 is 16 residues long. CDR1 and CDR2 from the germline V gene are SGHVS and FQNEAQ. This CDR3 reads CASSLAAVPYTGELFF.

This chain uses TRBV14 with TRBJ2-2. CDR3 length: 13 amino acids. From germline, CDR1 is SGHDN and CDR2 FVKESK. The CDR3 reads CASSQVPTGELFF. Full variable domain (outside the CDR3, taken from reference TRBV14 and TRBJ2-2): EAGVTQFPSHSVIEKGQTVTLRCDPISGHDNLYWYRRVMGKEIKFLLHFVKESKQDESGMPNNRFLAERTGGTYSTLKVQPAELEDSGVYFCASSQVPTGELFFGEGSRLTVL.

The V call is TRBV29-1, the J call TRBJ2-3; without DNA, the TCRdb call of TRBD1 cannot be checked. The germline gives CDR1 SQVTM, CDR2 ANQGSEA. The CDR3 length is 14 residues. The CDR3 spells CSSSKGIMPDTQYF.

The chain couples TRBV7-9 to TRBJ2-1; absent DNA, TCRdb's TRBD2 call cannot be checked. Germline V gene data show CDR1 as SEHNR and CDR2 as FQNEAQ (reference sequence). The CDR3 is made up of 15 amino acids. The CDR3 region is CASSEGLAGAGFQFF.